A selection of T cell receptor beta chains follows, all from one sample in a study of cytomegalovirus exposure and HLA in healthy donors. TCRdb's copy holds only in-frame clones and misses some; the assay was immunoSEQ multiplex PCR. Among approximately 200,000 clones, under 80% were seen once, and the ten largest hold about 0.2%. What was sequenced was PBMCs. Source of these receptors: a girl aged 2 to 9 in good health and CMV-seronegative. Each CDR3 is given without its conserved first and last residue. Each record gives: V gene, CDR3 protein.

V: TRBV5-5; CDR3: ASSRLAGGVNEQF
V: TRBV21-1; CDR3: ASSTRGEFDRRHSGNTIY
V: TRBV19; CDR3: ASSSLDRAGQPQH
V: TRBV27; CDR3: ASSSHSYEQY
V: TRBV7-6; CDR3: ASSLGGGREETQY
V: TRBV5-1; CDR3: ASSLADDTYGYT
V: TRBV10-1; CDR3: ASSESKGAYEQY
V: TRBV5-8; CDR3: ASTYGRRAGYT
V: TRBV5-6; CDR3: ASSPGDYNTEAF
V: TRBV2; CDR3: ASSGGIDEKLF
V: TRBV4-2; CDR3: ASRSRDSPYTGELF
V: TRBV5-1; CDR3: ASSLAVGAGETQY
V: TRBV18; CDR3: ASSPDSSNYGYT
V: TRBV5-6; CDR3: ASSLTPTGGQPQH
V: TRBV4-1; CDR3: ASSQGQQLGDTQY
V: TRBV19; CDR3: ASSTGVSNQPQH